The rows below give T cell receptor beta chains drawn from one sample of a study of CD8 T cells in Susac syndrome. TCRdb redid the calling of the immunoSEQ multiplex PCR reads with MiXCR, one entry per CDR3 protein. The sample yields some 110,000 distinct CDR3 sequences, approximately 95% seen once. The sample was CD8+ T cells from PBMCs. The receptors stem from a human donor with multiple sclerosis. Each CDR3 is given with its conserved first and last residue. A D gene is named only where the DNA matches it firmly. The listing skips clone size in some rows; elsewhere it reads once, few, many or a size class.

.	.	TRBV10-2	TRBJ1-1	CAINRDLNTEAFF	TGCGCCATCAACAGGGACCTGAACACTGAAGCTTTCTTT
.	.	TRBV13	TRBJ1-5	CASSSGQSNQPQHF	TGTGCCAGCAGCTCCGGACAGAGCAATCAGCCCCAGCATTTT
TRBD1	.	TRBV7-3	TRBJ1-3	CASSRTRDRGLDTIYF	TGTGCCAGCAGCCGTACTCGGGACAGGGGGTTGGACACCATATATTTT
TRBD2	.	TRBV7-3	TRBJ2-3	CASSSTSGVLDTQYF	TGTGCCAGCAGCTCGACTAGCGGGGTCCTCGATACGCAGTATTTT
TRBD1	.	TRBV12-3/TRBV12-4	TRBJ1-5	CASRATTGTNQPQHF	TGTGCCAGCAGGGCGACGACAGGGACCAATCAGCCCCAGCATTTT
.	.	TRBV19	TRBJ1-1	CASSMRDTGWRAFF	TGTGCCAGTAGTATGAGGGACACCGGTTGGCGGGCTTTCTTT
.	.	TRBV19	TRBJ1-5	CASSTLGGTKLMAQHF	TGTGCCAGTAGTACCTTAGGTGGGACGAAGCTGATGGCCCAGCATTTT
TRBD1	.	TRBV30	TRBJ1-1	CAWTSGGGTEAFF	TGTGCCTGGACCTCAGGGGGCGGAACTGAAGCTTTCTTT
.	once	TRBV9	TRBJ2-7	CASSVDGTSYEQYF	TGTGCCAGCAGCGTAGACGGCACCTCCTACGAGCAGTACTTC
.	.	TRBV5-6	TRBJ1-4	CASSLSLGGRILFF	TGTGCCAGCAGCTTGTCGTTGGGGGGGCGCATCCTGTTTTTT
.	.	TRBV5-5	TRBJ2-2	CASSRQGELFF	TGTGCCAGCAGCAGGCAGGGGGAGCTGTTTTTT
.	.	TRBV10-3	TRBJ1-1	CAISAEGGATEAFF	TGTGCCATCAGTGCCGAAGGAGGGGCCACTGAAGCTTTCTTT
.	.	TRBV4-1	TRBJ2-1	CASSQVGIAELNEQFF	TGCGCCAGCAGCCAAGTTGGGATAGCGGAGTTAAATGAGCAGTTCTTC
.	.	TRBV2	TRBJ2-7	CASRETVSVRAYEQYF	TGTGCCAGCAGGGAAACGGTCTCCGTAAGGGCCTACGAGCAGTACTTC
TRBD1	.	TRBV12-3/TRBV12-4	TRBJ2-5	CASSSPTGGRETQYF	TGTGCCAGCAGTTCCCCGACAGGGGGCAGAGAGACCCAGTACTTC
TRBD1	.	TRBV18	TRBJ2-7	CASSLDRTGMGEQYF	TGTGCCAGCTCACTTGACCGGACAGGGATGGGCGAGCAGTACTTC
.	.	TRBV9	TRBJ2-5	CASARYGQETQYF	TGTGCCAGCGCTAGATATGGCCAAGAGACCCAGTACTTC
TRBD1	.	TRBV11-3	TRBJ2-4	CASSNPGQGDKNIQYF	TGTGCCAGCAGCAACCCGGGACAGGGCGACAAAAACATTCAGTACTTC
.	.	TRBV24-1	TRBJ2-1	CATTAAGYNEQFF	TGTGCCACCACGGCAGCGGGCTACAATGAGCAGTTCTTC
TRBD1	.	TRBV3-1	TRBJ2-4	CASSPYPGQGASKNIQYF	TGTGCCAGCAGCCCCTACCCGGGACAGGGGGCCTCCAAAAACATTCAGTACTTC
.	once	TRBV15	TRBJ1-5	CATQHPSGLYQPQHF	TGTGCCACCCAGCATCCCTCCGGGTTATATCAGCCCCAGCATTTT
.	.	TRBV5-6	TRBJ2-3	CASSLIVTDTQYF	TGTGCCAGCAGCTTGATTGTCACAGATACGCAGTATTTT
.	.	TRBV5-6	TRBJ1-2	CASSLLRARGYTF	TGTGCCAGCAGCTTGTTGCGGGCGCGGGGCTACACCTTC
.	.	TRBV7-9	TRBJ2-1	CASSLSGADFYNEQFF	TGTGCCAGCAGCTTATCGGGGGCCGATTTTTACAATGAGCAGTTCTTC
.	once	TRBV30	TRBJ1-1	CAWRGREAFF	TGTGCCTGGAGGGGGAGGGAAGCTTTCTTT
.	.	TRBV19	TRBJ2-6	CASTPRGSGANVLTF	TGTGCCAGTACTCCCCGTGGCTCTGGGGCCAACGTCCTGACTTTC
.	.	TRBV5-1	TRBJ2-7	CASSFLSRGLTYEQYF	TGCGCCAGCAGCTTTCTTTCTCGAGGACTAACCTACGAGCAGTACTTC
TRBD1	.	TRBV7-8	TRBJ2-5	CASSLDLGQGASGQETQYF	TGTGCCAGCAGCTTAGATTTAGGACAGGGGGCGTCGGGGCAAGAGACCCAGTACTTC
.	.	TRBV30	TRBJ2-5	CAWRDALETQYF	TGTGCCTGGAGGGACGCCTTAGAGACCCAGTACTTC